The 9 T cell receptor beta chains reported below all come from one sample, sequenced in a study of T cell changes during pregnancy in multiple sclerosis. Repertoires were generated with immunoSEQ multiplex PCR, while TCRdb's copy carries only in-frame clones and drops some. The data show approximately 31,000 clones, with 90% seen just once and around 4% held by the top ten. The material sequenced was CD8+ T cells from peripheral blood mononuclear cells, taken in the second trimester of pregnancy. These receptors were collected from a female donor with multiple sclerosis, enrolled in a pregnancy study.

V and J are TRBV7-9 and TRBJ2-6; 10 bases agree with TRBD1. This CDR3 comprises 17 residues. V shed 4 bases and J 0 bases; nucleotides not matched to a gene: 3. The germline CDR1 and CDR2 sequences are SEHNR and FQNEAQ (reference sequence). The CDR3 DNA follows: TGTGCCAGCAGCTCGGGACAGGGGAGCTCTGGGGCCAACGTCCTGACTTTC. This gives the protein CASSSGQGSSGANVLTF.

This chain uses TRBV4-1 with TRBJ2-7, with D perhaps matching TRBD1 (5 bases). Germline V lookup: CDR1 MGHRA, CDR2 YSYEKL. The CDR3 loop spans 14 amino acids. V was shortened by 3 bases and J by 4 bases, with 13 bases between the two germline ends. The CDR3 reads CASSHSQGLYEQYF. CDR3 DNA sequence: TGCGCCAGCAGCCATTCGCAGGGTTTGTACGAGCAGTACTTC.

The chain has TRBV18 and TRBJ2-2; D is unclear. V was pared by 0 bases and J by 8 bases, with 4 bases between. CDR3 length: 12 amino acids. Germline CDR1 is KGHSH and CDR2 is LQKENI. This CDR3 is CASSPPLGELFF. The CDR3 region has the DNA TGTGCCAGCTCACCACCCCTGGGGGAGCTGTTTTTT. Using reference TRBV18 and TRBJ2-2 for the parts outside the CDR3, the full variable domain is NAGVMQNPRHLVRRRGQEARLRCSPMKGHSHVYWYRQLPEEGLKFMVYLQKENIIDESGMPKERFSAEFPKEGPSILRIQQVVRGDSAAYFCASSPPLGELFFGEGSRLTVL.

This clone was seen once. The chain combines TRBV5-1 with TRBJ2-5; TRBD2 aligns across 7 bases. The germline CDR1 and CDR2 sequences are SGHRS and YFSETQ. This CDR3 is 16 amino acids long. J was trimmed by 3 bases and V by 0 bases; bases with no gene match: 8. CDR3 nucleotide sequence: TGCGCCAGCAGCTTGGGAGTAGCTAGCGGTAAAGAGACCCAGTACTTC. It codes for CASSLGVASGKETQYF.

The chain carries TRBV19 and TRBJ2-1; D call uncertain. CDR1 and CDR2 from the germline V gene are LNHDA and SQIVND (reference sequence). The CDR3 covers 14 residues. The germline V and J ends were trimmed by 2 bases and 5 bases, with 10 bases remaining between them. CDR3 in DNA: TGTGCCAGTAGTATATACCCCCGCGACAATGAGCAGTTCTTC. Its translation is CASSIYPRDNEQFF.

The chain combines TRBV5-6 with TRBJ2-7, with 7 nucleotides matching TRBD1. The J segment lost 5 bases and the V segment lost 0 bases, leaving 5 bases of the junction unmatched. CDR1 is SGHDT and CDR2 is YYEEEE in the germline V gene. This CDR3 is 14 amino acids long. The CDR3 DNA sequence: TGTGCCAGCAGCTTGGTGGGACAGCCCCACGAGCAGTACTTC. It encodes CASSLVGQPHEQYF.

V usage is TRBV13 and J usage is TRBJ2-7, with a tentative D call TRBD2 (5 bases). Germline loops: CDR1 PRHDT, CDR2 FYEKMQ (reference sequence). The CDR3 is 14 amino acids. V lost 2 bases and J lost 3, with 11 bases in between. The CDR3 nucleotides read TGTGCCAGCAGCTTAACCGGGATGAGCTACGAGCAGTACTTC. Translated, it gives CASSLTGMSYEQYF. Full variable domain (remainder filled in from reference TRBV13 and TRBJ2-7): AAGVIQSPRHLIKEKRETATLKCYPIPRHDTVYWYQQGPGQDPQFLISFYEKMQSDKGSIPDRFSAQQFSDYHSELNMSSLELGDSALYFCASSLTGMSYEQYFGPGTRLTVT.

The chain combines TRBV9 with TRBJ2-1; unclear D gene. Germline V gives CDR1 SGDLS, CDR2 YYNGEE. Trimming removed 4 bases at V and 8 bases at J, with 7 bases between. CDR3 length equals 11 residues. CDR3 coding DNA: TGTGCCAGCAGCTCCAGATATGAGCAGTTCTTC. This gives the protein CASSSRYEQFF.

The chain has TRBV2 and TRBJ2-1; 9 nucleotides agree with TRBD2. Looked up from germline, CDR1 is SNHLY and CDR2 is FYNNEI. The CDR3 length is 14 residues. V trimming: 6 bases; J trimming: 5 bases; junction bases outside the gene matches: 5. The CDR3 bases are TGTGCCAGCAGCTCGACTAGCGGCCACAATGAGCAGTTCTTC. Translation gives CASSSTSGHNEQFF.